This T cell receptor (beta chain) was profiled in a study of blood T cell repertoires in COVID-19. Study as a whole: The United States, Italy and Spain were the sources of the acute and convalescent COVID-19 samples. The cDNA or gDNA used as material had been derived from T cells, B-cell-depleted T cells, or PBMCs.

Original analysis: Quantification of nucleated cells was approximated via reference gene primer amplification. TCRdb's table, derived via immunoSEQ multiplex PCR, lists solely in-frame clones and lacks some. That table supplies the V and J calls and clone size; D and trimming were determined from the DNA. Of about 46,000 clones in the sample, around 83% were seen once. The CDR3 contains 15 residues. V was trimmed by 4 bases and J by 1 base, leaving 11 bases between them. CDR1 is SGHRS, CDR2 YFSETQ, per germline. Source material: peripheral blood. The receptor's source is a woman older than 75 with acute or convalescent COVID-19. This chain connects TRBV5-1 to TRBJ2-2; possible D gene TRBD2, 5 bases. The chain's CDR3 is CASSTSGMNTGELFF. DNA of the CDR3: TGCGCCAGCAGCACCAGCGGCATGAACACCGGGGAGCTGTTTTTT.